Here is one TCR beta chain with its context. The sample originates from a study of CD39 and CD103 CD8 tumor-infiltrating T cells. After removal of 7 bases from V and 2 bases from J, the junction contained 9 bases not matched to a gene. The CDR3 runs 15 residues. The germline CDR1 and CDR2 sequences are LNHDA and SQIVND (reference sequence). TCRdb's copy holds only in-frame clones and misses some; the assay was immunoSEQ multiplex PCR. The top ten clones hold 12% of a sample with approximately 4,200 clones, 65% to 85% of them seen once. The V and J genes are TRBV19 and TRBJ1-1, with 8 nucleotides matching TRBD1. The sequence was collected from a human donor with head and neck squamous cell carcinoma. Sequenced sample: CD8+ T cells sorted from blood. The subset is: total memory CD8 T cells (CD45RA-CCR7+/-) from blood or uninvolved lymph node. In DNA, the CDR3 is TGTGCCAGTACCCCAAGGGACAGGTTAAACACTGAAGCTTTCTTT. Protein: CASTPRDRLNTEAFF.